The 21 T cell receptor beta chains listed next were all sequenced from one sample in a study of OX40 agonist ivuxolimab in advanced cancers. Only in-frame clones appear in the TCRdb table, and some are missing; sequencing was by immunoSEQ multiplex PCR. The profile shows 63,000 or so clones, approximately 88% of them singletons. Material: CD4+ or CD8+ T cells sorted from blood, obtained in a trial of the OX40 agonist ivuxolimab. These receptors originate from an adult with an advanced solid tumor such as melanoma, head and neck, liver or kidney cancer.

In its sample, this clone was seen a few times. This CDR3 is also generated by other DNA sequences in the sample. The genes are TRBV7-2 and TRBJ2-7, with no clear D. This CDR3 spans 14 amino acids. Germline loops: CDR1 SGHTA, CDR2 FQGNSA. The V gene lost 0 bases and the J gene lost 0 bases, with 6 bases spanning the gap. CDR3 sequence reads: CASSLAAASYEQYF. The CDR3 DNA sequence: TGTGCCAGCAGCTTAGCGGCAGCCTCCTACGAGCAGTACTTC.

The chain is built from TRBV28 and TRBJ1-1; D call uncertain. The CDR3 has 13 amino acids. Germline-derived CDR1 and CDR2 are MDHEN and SYDVKM. Trimming took 7 bases from V and 2 from J, leaving 11 bases between them. The CDR3, as DNA: TGTGCCAGCAATGAGCCTATTAACACTGAAGCTTTCTTT. Translation gives CASNEPINTEAFF.

V gene TRBV7-9 combines with J gene TRBJ1-4; D uncertain. The CDR3 contains 15 residues. In germline, CDR1 is SEHNR, CDR2 FQNEAQ (reference sequence). With 4 bases removed from V and 6 bases from J, the gap between germline ends came to 15 bases. The CDR3 loop is CASSWDPSRDEKLFF. The DNA of the CDR3 is TGTGCCAGCAGCTGGGATCCCTCGAGGGATGAAAAACTGTTTTTT.

This chain joins TRBV2 and TRBJ2-4; no clear D gene. CDR3 length equals 12 residues. V lost 6 bases to trimming and J lost 8 bases, with 11 bases between them. Germline V gene lookup returns CDR1 SNHLY and CDR2 FYNNEI. CDR3 protein: CASRDRQYIQYF. The CDR3 DNA reads as TGTGCCAGCAGGGACCGCCAGTACATTCAGTACTTC.

V gene TRBV7-3 combines with J gene TRBJ2-1, with TRBD2 identical over 9 bases. CDR1 is SGHTA, CDR2 FQGTGA, per germline. After removal of 3 bases from V and 2 bases from J, the junction contained 5 bases not matched to a gene. CDR3 length equals 16 residues. In DNA, the CDR3 is TGTGCCAGCAGCTTCGGGGGCGGGAGGGCCTACAATGAGCAGTTCTTC. Amino acid sequence: CASSFGGGRAYNEQFF.

The V and J genes are TRBV29-1 and TRBJ2-7, with D tentatively TRBD1 (5 bases). Germline CDR1 and CDR2: SQVTM and ANQGSEA. The CDR3 length is 13 residues. V gave up 2 bases and J gave up 3 bases, with 11 bases separating them. CDR3: CSVESRVGYEQYF. The CDR3 DNA reads TGCAGCGTTGAATCCAGGGTGGGCTACGAGCAGTACTTC.

The chain is built from TRBV19 and TRBJ1-1; D remains ambiguous. Germline-derived CDR1 and CDR2 are LNHDA and SQIVND (reference sequence). Trimming took off 5 bases at V and 0 bases at J, with 13 bases between the two ends. The CDR3 contains 15 residues. The CDR3: CASSDTGLVNTEAFF. In DNA form, the CDR3 reads TGTGCCAGTAGTGATACGGGGTTAGTGAACACTGAAGCTTTCTTT.

The rearrangement links TRBV7-9 to TRBJ2-5; TRBD1 might be the D (7 bases). The tail of the sequence fits TRBJ2-7 better, so the J call may be wrong. The CDR3 spans 15 residues. Germline loops: CDR1 SEHNR, CDR2 FQNEAQ (reference sequence). The CDR3 nucleotides read TGTGCCAGCAGCACCCGGAGGGGGCAATCCTACGAGCAGTACTTC. This sequence encodes CASSTRRGQSYEQYF.

The chain combines TRBV12-5 with TRBJ1-1; D gene unclear. The CDR3 contains 12 residues. Germline CDR1 LGHNT, CDR2 FRNRAP. Trimming took 2 bases from V and 3 from J, leaving 4 bases between them. Here the CDR3 DNA reads TGTGCTAGTGGTTTGTTTGACACTGAAGCTTTCTTT. The encoded protein is CASGLFDTEAFF.

The rearrangement joins TRBV13 to TRBJ1-4; 11 bases are shared with TRBD1. Germline CDR1 and CDR2: PRHDT and FYEKMQ (reference sequence). V lost 4 bases and J lost 7; bases outside the gene matches: 5. The CDR3 is 15 residues long. CDR3 DNA sequence: TGTGCCAGCAGCTCCCCGGGACAGGGGGGTGAAAAACTGTTTTTT. Its translation: CASSSPGQGGEKLFF.

The chain links TRBV19 to TRBJ1-1; no clear D. This CDR3 is built from 13 residues. Trimming shortened V by 2 bases and J by 3 bases, and 7 bases separated the two germline ends. Germline CDR1 and CDR2: LNHDA and SQIVND (reference sequence). The CDR3 DNA reads as TGTGCCAGTAGTATATCGGAGGACACTGAAGCTTTCTTT. Translated: CASSISEDTEAFF.

This chain links TRBV7-9 with TRBJ2-5, with 8 bases matching TRBD2. The trim removed 1 base at V and 4 bases at J, leaving 8 bases unmatched. The V gene's germline CDR1 is SEHNR and CDR2 FQNEAQ (reference sequence). This CDR3 has 16 residues. The CDR3 DNA follows: TGTGCCAGCAGCTTAGGGCTTAGCGGGGTCGGAGAGACCCAGTACTTC. It is translated as CASSLGLSGVGETQYF. Full variable domain (missing parts from reference TRBV7-9 and TRBJ2-5): DTGVSQNPRHKITKRGQNVTFRCDPISEHNRLYWYRQTLGQGPEFLTYFQNEAQLEKSRLLSDRFSAERPKGSFSTLEIQRTEQGDSAMYLCASSLGLSGVGETQYFGPGTRLLVL.

This chain uses TRBV27 with TRBJ1-5; no clear D gene. Trimming took off 6 bases at V and 2 bases at J, with 17 bases between the two ends. Germline V gene lookup returns CDR1 MNHEY and CDR2 SMNVEV (reference sequence). There are 16 residues in the CDR3. CDR3 loop: CASSFNAPGGNQPQHF. DNA of the CDR3: TGTGCCAGCAGCTTTAACGCCCCAGGAGGCAATCAGCCCCAGCATTTT.

V is TRBV7-8 and J is TRBJ1-1, with D hard to call. The CDR3 length is 15 residues. Germline CDR1 is SGHVS and CDR2 is FQNEAQ. Trimming removed 5 bases from V and 0 bases from J, with 13 bases in between. In DNA, the CDR3 is TGTGCCAGCAGCCAGTCCGCGACCTTGAACACTGAAGCTTTCTTT. Translation: CASSQSATLNTEAFF.

The chain employs TRBV11-1 and TRBJ2-1; TRBD2 aligns across 7 bases. Germline V CDR1 and CDR2: SGHAT, FQDESV (reference sequence). The ends lost 3 bases at V and 7 bases at J; junction bases unmatched: 12. This CDR3 is 16 amino acids long. The CDR3 loop reads CASSLRGSGMGNEQFF. CDR3 bases: TGTGCCAGCAGCTTGAGGGGCAGCGGGATGGGTAATGAGCAGTTCTTC.

V gene TRBV29-1 combines with J gene TRBJ1-3, with D perhaps TRBD1 (6 bases). Germline-derived CDR1 and CDR2 are SQVTM and ANQGSEA. V was shortened by 6 bases and J by 3 bases, with 15 bases between the two germline ends. This CDR3 has 14 residues. CDR3 sequence: CSVDLGAGGNTIYF. The CDR3 nucleotides are TGCAGCGTCGATTTGGGGGCTGGTGGAAACACCATATATTTT.

The chain employs TRBV4-3 and TRBJ2-1, with 7 bases lining up with TRBD1. The germline V gene has CDR1 LGHNA and CDR2 YSLEER. Trimming at V came to 0 bases and at J to 4 bases, leaving 15 bases not matched to a gene. The CDR3 is 19 residues long. CDR3 in amino acids: CASSQDDPRQGHRYNEQFF. Here the CDR3 DNA reads TGCGCCAGCAGCCAAGATGACCCAAGACAGGGACACCGATACAATGAGCAGTTCTTC.

This clone was seen once. The rearrangement uses TRBV30 and TRBJ1-6; 7 bases line up with TRBD1. Germline V gives CDR1 GTSNPN, CDR2 SVGIG (reference sequence). The length of the CDR3 is 20 residues. The junction had 16 bases not matched to a gene; V was cut back by 2 bases and J by 0 bases. The CDR3, as DNA: TGTGCCTGGAGTACCATATTACCGGGACAGTTTAGCTCCTATAATTCACCCCTCCACTTT. Its translation: CAWSTILPGQFSSYNSPLHF.

V is TRBV6-1 and J is TRBJ2-5; a weak D match, TRBD1 (6 bases). Per the germline V gene, CDR1 is MNHNS and CDR2 is SASEGT. The CDR3 spans 19 residues. Trimming took off 4 bases at V and 4 bases at J, with 28 bases between the two ends. CDR3 sequence: CASSVGPPDHSGARETQYF. The CDR3 DNA reads TGTGCCAGCAGTGTGGGACCGCCCGACCATTCAGGGGCCAGAGAGACCCAGTACTTC.

The V gene is TRBV20-1, the J gene TRBJ2-7; no definite D call. CDR3 length: 9 amino acids. V lost 7 bases to trimming and J lost 7 bases, with 8 bases between them. Germline V gives CDR1 DFQATT, CDR2 SNEGSKA (reference sequence). The CDR3 reads CSVSLEQYF. The CDR3 DNA reads TGCAGTGTTTCCCTGGAGCAGTACTTC.

The rearrangement joins TRBV7-2 to TRBJ2-5; the D gene is possibly TRBD1 (5 bases). This CDR3 is 13 amino acids long. Germline-derived CDR1 and CDR2 are SGHTA and FQGNSA. With 5 bases removed from V and 4 bases from J, the gap between germline ends came to 11 bases. The CDR3 bases are TGTGCCAGCAGCGCTACAGGTCTAGAGACCCAGTACTTC. Its translation: CASSATGLETQYF. Together with reference TRBV7-2 and TRBJ2-5, the CDR3 gives the full variable domain: GAGVSQSPSNKVTEKGKDVELRCDPISGHTALYWYRQSLGQGLEFLIYFQGNSAPDKSGLPSDRFSAERTGGSVSTLTIQRTQQEDSAVYLCASSATGLETQYFGPGTRLLVL.